This TCR beta chain was captured by sequencing in a study of Ad26.COV2.S vaccination and SARS-CoV-2 variants. As regards this clone: Its specificity is not known.

V gave up 7 bases and J gave up 3 bases; unmatched junction bases: 4. This CDR3 is built from 14 residues. From germline, CDR1 is MNHEY and CDR2 SMNVEV (reference sequence). Whole-study findings and limits: Recipients of vaccine and of placebo showed similar breadth of their non-spike TCR repertoires. The analyses of TCR breadth and depth may have understated the size of total T cell responses.

Treatment here: approximately 18 received Ad26.COV2.S at low or high dose, single or two shots; about 5 received placebo; per-sample allocation not given. The samples date from day 63 after the first vaccine or placebo injection. Using immunoSEQ multiplex PCR, the repertoire was profiled, and TCRdb retains in-frame clones only, with some absent. The sample carries hundreds of thousands of clones, 90% recorded once. This receptor was taken from a person between 18 and 65 years old who received the Ad26.COV2.S COVID-19 vaccine or a placebo. This specimen consisted of peripheral blood, obtained in a trial of Ad26.COV2.S vaccine versus placebo. This chain joins TRBV27 and TRBJ2-5, with 11 bases fitting TRBD2. The CDR3 region has the DNA TGTGCCAGCACCTCACTAGCGGGAGAAGAGACCCAGTACTTC. It is translated as CASTSLAGEETQYF.